The 30 T cell receptor beta chains given below trace back to one sample, sequenced in a study of cytomegalovirus exposure and HLA in healthy donors. Here immunoSEQ multiplex PCR was the method, and the copy in TCRdb shows in-frame clones only, minus some. This table has about 170,000 clones, around 96% appearing once. The sequencing input was PBMCs. The receptors were gathered from a woman younger than 35 in good health and CMV-seronegative.

CDR3 sequence (DNA): TGCGCCAGCAGCTTGGCATGGGTAGCGGGGGGTCTACAAGAGACCCAGTACTTC. Translation gives CASSLAWVAGGLQETQYF. The rearrangement joins TRBV5-1 to TRBJ2-5, with 10 bases fitting TRBD2. Per the germline V gene, CDR1 is SGHRS and CDR2 is YFSETQ. The junction had 10 bases not matched to a gene; V was cut back by 0 bases and J by 2 bases. The CDR3 is made up of 18 amino acids. The full variable domain, rest sourced from reference TRBV5-1 and TRBJ2-5, is KAGVTQTPRYLIKTRGQQVTLSCSPISGHRSVSWYQQTPGQGLQFLFEYFSETQRNKGNFPGRFSGRQFSNSRSEMNVSTLELGDSALYLCASSLAWVAGGLQETQYFGPGTRLLVL.

The chain is built from TRBV7-3 and TRBJ2-1; 8 bases agree with TRBD2. Germline V CDR1 and CDR2: SGHTA, FQGTGA. This CDR3 is 16 amino acids long. With V trimmed by 3 bases and J by 2 bases, 6 bases remained unmatched. The CDR3 DNA follows: TGTGCCAGCAGCTTTAGCGGGACTAGTCCCTACAATGAGCAGTTCTTC. This gives the protein CASSFSGTSPYNEQFF.

The chain links TRBV9 to TRBJ1-2, with 8 positions matching TRBD1. Germline V gene sequence: CDR1 SGDLS, CDR2 YYNGEE. The junction had 3 bases not matched to a gene; V was cut back by 4 bases and J by 4 bases. The CDR3 is 13 residues long. CDR3 sequence reads: CASSRDRGYGYTF. The CDR3 region has the DNA TGTGCCAGCAGCCGCGACAGGGGCTATGGCTACACCTTC.

V is TRBV13 and J is TRBJ2-1; 13 bases fit TRBD2. V lost 6 bases to trimming and J lost 4 bases; unmatched junction nucleotides: 9. The germline V gene has CDR1 PRHDT and CDR2 FYEKMQ (reference sequence). The CDR3 extends over 17 amino acids. DNA of the CDR3: TGTGCCAGCAGAGGGACTAGCGGGGCCTCACCATACAATGAGCAGTTCTTC. This codes for CASRGTSGASPYNEQFF.

The chain uses TRBV6-5 and TRBJ1-1, with 9 bases lining up with TRBD1. CDR3 length: 15 amino acids. Germline V gives CDR1 MNHEY, CDR2 SVGAGI. With V trimmed by 4 bases and J by 3 bases, 6 bases remained unmatched. The CDR3, as DNA: TGTGCCAGCAGTTTAAACAGGGGGCGGGACACTGAAGCTTTCTTT. Translation: CASSLNRGRDTEAFF.

This clone was picked up one time. This chain connects TRBV2 to TRBJ1-2; 10 positions agree with TRBD1. The CDR3 totals 14 residues. Germline V CDR1 and CDR2: SNHLY, FYNNEI. Trimming cost V 5 bases and J 11 bases; bases outside gene matches: 11. CDR3 bases: TGTGCCAGCAGTCCCTCTTTAGGACAGGGGGAATACACCTTC. Translating gives CASSPSLGQGEYTF. Drawing the rest from reference TRBV2 and TRBJ1-2, the complete variable domain is EPEVTQTPSHQVTQMGQEVILRCVPISNHLYFYWYRQILGQKVEFLVSFYNNEISEKSEIFDDQFSVERPDGSNFTLKIRSTKLEDSAMYFCASSPSLGQGEYTFGSGTRLTVV.

V and J are TRBV5-4 and TRBJ2-1; TRBD1 agrees at 7 bases. Germline trimming cut 0 bases from V and 2 bases from J; bases unmatched to any gene: 2. CDR3 size: 15 residues. Germline V gene data show CDR1 as SGHNT and CDR2 as YYREEE (reference sequence). In DNA form, the CDR3 reads TGTGCCAGCAGCTTGGGCCAGGGGGCCTACAATGAGCAGTTCTTC. This codes for CASSLGQGAYNEQFF.

The V gene is TRBV7-9, the J gene TRBJ1-3; 8 nucleotides agree with TRBD1. V lost 6 bases, J lost 0 bases, and 4 bases stayed unmatched. The CDR3 is 15 residues long. Per the germline V gene, CDR1 is SEHNR and CDR2 is FQNEAQ (reference sequence). DNA of the CDR3: TGTGCCAGCAGTTGGACAGGGAGCTCTGGAAACACCATATATTTT. Its translation is CASSWTGSSGNTIYF.

This clone has only one observation. J is TRBJ1-2 and V is TRBV19; 10 bases fit TRBD1. Germline CDR1 and CDR2: LNHDA and SQIVND (reference sequence). V shed 4 bases, J shed 5 bases, and the junction held 4 bases outside the gene matches. The CDR3 consists of 14 residues. CDR3 bases: TGTGCCAGTAGTACCACGGGACAGGGGTATGGCTACACCTTC. It codes for CASSTTGQGYGYTF.

As DNA, the CDR3 is TGTGCCAGCAGTTCTAGACTAGGGGCAGATACGCAGTATTTT. This encodes CASSSRLGADTQYF. V gene TRBV5-6 combines with J gene TRBJ2-3; perhaps TRBD2 as D (6 bases). CDR1 is SGHDT and CDR2 is YYEEEE in the germline V gene. This CDR3 spans 14 amino acids. Trimming took 5 bases from V and 4 from J, leaving 14 bases between them.

The count of this clone is one. The chain's CDR3 is CASSTAGGPREQYF. The CDR3 DNA reads TGTGCCAGCAGCACAGCGGGGGGGCCGCGGGAGCAGTACTTC. The gene calls are TRBV9 and TRBJ2-7, with 10 bases matching TRBD2. With 4 bases clipped from V and 7 bases from J, the junction kept 8 bases outside the gene matches. The CDR3 spans 14 residues. The germline V gene has CDR1 SGDLS and CDR2 YYNGEE.

This chain connects TRBV19 to TRBJ1-1; TRBD1 is a possible D gene (5 bases). Trimming stripped 5 bases from V and 1 base from J, with 17 bases between. CDR3 length: 16 residues. Germline V gene data show CDR1 as LNHDA and CDR2 as SQIVND (reference sequence). CDR3 DNA sequence: TGTGCCAGTAGTGTCCAGGGTGGTCCCGCGAACACTGAAGCTTTCTTT. Amino acid sequence: CASSVQGGPANTEAFF.

This chain connects TRBV7-6 to TRBJ2-1; 11 bases map to TRBD2. This CDR3 is 15 amino acids long. Unmatched junction bases numbered 3, after V lost 1 base and J lost 7 bases. Germline CDR1 SGHVS, CDR2 FNYEAQ. The CDR3 coding sequence is TGTGCCAGCAGCTTAGGAGTAGCGGGGGGGAATGAGCAGTTCTTC. Translated, it gives CASSLGVAGGNEQFF.

The rearrangement uses TRBV6-7 and TRBJ1-5; possible D gene TRBD1, 6 bases. TRBV6-7 counts as an open reading frame of uncertain function. Trimming took 2 bases from V and 4 from J, leaving 9 bases between them. The CDR3 runs to 14 residues. This chain's CDR3 is CASSYRTVNQPQHF. CDR3 sequence (DNA): TGTGCCAGCAGTTACAGGACAGTAAATCAGCCCCAGCATTTT.

The CDR3 region is CATSRRTGVPYEQYF. The CDR3 DNA sequence: TGTGCCACCAGCAGAAGGACAGGGGTACCCTACGAGCAGTACTTC. This chain links TRBV15 with TRBJ2-7; TRBD1 matches 9 bases. The CDR3 is made up of 15 amino acids. Germline values: CDR1 LNHNV, CDR2 YYDKDF (reference sequence). The V and J ends lost 2 bases and 2 bases, in that order; junction bases with no gene match: 4.

This rearrangement joins TRBV7-2 to TRBJ1-1; no clear D. The V gene lost 3 bases and the J gene lost 6 bases, with 11 bases spanning the gap. This CDR3 has 13 residues. Germline CDR1 and CDR2: SGHTA and FQGNSA. The CDR3 DNA reads as TGTGCCAGCAGCTTTCCTTTAACACCTGAAGCTTTCTTT. This gives the protein CASSFPLTPEAFF.

The J gene is TRBJ2-1, the V gene TRBV7-9, with 9 positions matching TRBD2. CDR1 and CDR2 (germline): SEHNR, FQNEAQ (reference sequence). The J segment lost 7 bases and the V segment lost 1 base, leaving 8 bases of the junction unmatched. There are 16 residues in the CDR3. CDR3 protein: CASSLEVAGGRNEQFF. The CDR3 DNA is TGTGCCAGCAGCTTAGAGGTGGCGGGGGGGCGGAATGAGCAGTTCTTC. The full variable domain, with the rest looked up from reference TRBV7-9 and TRBJ2-1, is DTGVSQNPRHKITKRGQNVTFRCDPISEHNRLYWYRQTLGQGPEFLTYFQNEAQLEKSRLLSDRFSAERPKGSFSTLEIQRTEQGDSAMYLCASSLEVAGGRNEQFFGPGTRLTVL.

The chain links TRBV7-2 to TRBJ2-1; 8 bases map to TRBD1. Germline-derived CDR1 and CDR2 are SGHTA and FQGNSA. V dropped 4 bases and J dropped 3; count of bases not matched to a gene: 5. The CDR3 runs 15 residues. This chain's CDR3 is CASSSGTGLYNEQFF. The CDR3 bases are TGTGCCAGCAGCTCGGGGACAGGACTCTACAATGAGCAGTTCTTC.

The chain employs TRBV7-6 and TRBJ2-3; TRBD2 matches 9 bases. Losses at the gene ends were 3 bases for V and 2 bases for J; bases not matched to a gene: 6. CDR3 length equals 16 residues. The V gene's germline CDR1 is SGHVS and CDR2 FNYEAQ. Here the CDR3 DNA reads TGTGCCAGCAGCTTTAGCGGGGGCAGAAACACAGATACGCAGTATTTT. Translated: CASSFSGGRNTDTQYF. The full variable domain, completed using reference TRBV7-6 and TRBJ2-3, is GAGVSQSPRYKVTKRGQDVALRCDPISGHVSLYWYRQALGQGPEFLTYFNYEAQQDKSGLPNDRFSAERPEGSISTLTIQRTEQRDSAMYRCASSFSGGRNTDTQYFGPGTRLTVL.

The chain carries TRBV4-3 and TRBJ2-2; 7 bases match TRBD1. The germline gives CDR1 LGHNA, CDR2 YSLEER. The J segment lost 6 bases and the V segment lost 2 bases, leaving 6 bases of the junction unmatched. The CDR3 spans 15 residues. CDR3 residues: CASSQYSTGSGELFF. DNA for the CDR3: TGCGCCAGCAGCCAATACTCGACAGGGTCCGGGGAGCTGTTTTTT.

The V call is TRBV6-4, the J call TRBJ2-1; D may be TRBD2 (6 bases). CDR1 MRHNA and CDR2 SNTAGT come from the germline V gene. CDR3 length: 15 amino acids. V was shortened by 5 bases and J by 4 bases, with 15 bases between the two germline ends. The CDR3 sequence is CASSTTNGGYNEQFF. The CDR3 bases are TGTGCCAGCAGTACCACTAACGGGGGTTACAATGAGCAGTTCTTC.

V and J are TRBV10-1 and TRBJ1-4, with 11 bases fitting TRBD1. The ends lost 10 bases at V and 6 bases at J; junction bases unmatched: 7. Germline CDR1 reads WNHNN; CDR2 reads SYGVQD (reference sequence). The CDR3 consists of 14 residues. CDR3 amino acids: CAIRDRGRDEKLFF. The CDR3 DNA is TGCGCCATCCGGGACAGGGGGAGGGATGAAAAACTGTTTTTT.

This clone was detected a few times. This chain joins TRBV9 and TRBJ1-3; TRBD1 matches 7 bases. Germline assignment: CDR1 SGDLS and CDR2 YYNGEE. This CDR3 has 15 residues. V lost 0 bases and J lost 2; bases outside the gene matches: 2. In DNA, the CDR3 is TGTGCCAGCAGCGTAGCCCAGGGGGCTGGAAACACCATATATTTT. Its translation is CASSVAQGAGNTIYF.

The rearrangement uses TRBV11-2 and TRBJ2-1; 7 bases fit TRBD2. J was trimmed by 2 bases and V by 0 bases; bases with no gene match: 4. CDR1 SGHAT and CDR2 FQNNGV come from the germline V gene. This CDR3 is 16 amino acids long. CDR3 sequence: CASSLDGAGAYNEQFF. The CDR3, as DNA: TGTGCCAGCAGCTTAGACGGGGCGGGGGCCTACAATGAGCAGTTCTTC.

The chain uses TRBV28 and TRBJ2-2; tentatively, D is TRBD1 (6 bases). The CDR3 consists of 14 residues. From germline, CDR1 is MDHEN and CDR2 SYDVKM. With 6 bases removed from V and 6 bases from J, the gap between germline ends came to 14 bases. CDR3 loop: CASRVPQGPGELFF. The CDR3 nucleotides are TGTGCCAGCAGAGTACCCCAGGGGCCCGGGGAGCTGTTTTTT.

CDR3: CSAGDRGYNEQFF. Written as DNA, the CDR3 is TGCAGCGCTGGGGACAGGGGCTACAATGAGCAGTTCTTC. The chain recombines TRBV29-1 with TRBJ2-1; 10 nucleotides match TRBD1. J gave up 3 bases and V 7 bases, and 3 bases lay outside the gene matches. From germline, CDR1 is SQVTM and CDR2 ANQGSEA. The CDR3 is 13 amino acids.

In this sample, this clone turned up once. The gene calls are TRBV27 and TRBJ1-4; the D gene is possibly TRBD1 (6 bases). From germline, CDR1 is MNHEY and CDR2 SMNVEV (reference sequence). The germline V and J ends were trimmed by 3 bases and 4 bases, with 9 bases remaining between them. The CDR3 covers 14 residues. CDR3 coding DNA: TGTGCCAGCAGTTTGGCCAGGGGTAATGAAAAACTGTTTTTT. It encodes CASSLARGNEKLFF.

The chain combines TRBV21-1 with TRBJ2-1; the table's D call, TRBD2, has no DNA check behind it. TRBV21-1 is a pseudogene. CDR3 length: 14 amino acids. Here the CDR3 DNA reads TGTGCCAGCCCAGAGCGGGGGGGCGACAATGAGCAGTTCTTC. It codes for CASPERGGDNEQFF.

The chain uses TRBV4-2 and TRBJ2-2, with 13 positions matching TRBD2. Germline values: CDR1 LGHNA, CDR2 YNFKEQ. The CDR3 spans 18 residues. With 0 bases clipped from V and 3 bases from J, the junction kept 4 bases outside the gene matches. Here the CDR3 reads CASSQDSTSGGYTGELFF. CDR3 DNA sequence: TGTGCCAGCAGCCAAGATTCGACTAGCGGGGGGTACACCGGGGAGCTGTTTTTT.

The CDR3 nucleotides are TGCGCCAGCAGCTTGGGCGTTGGCGGCACTAACGAGCAGTACTTC. Residues: CASSLGVGGTNEQYF. The chain joins TRBV5-1 to TRBJ2-7; no clear D. Germline V gene lookup returns CDR1 SGHRS and CDR2 YFSETQ. Trimming removed 0 bases at V and 5 bases at J, with 15 bases between. This CDR3 is built from 15 residues.